This section outlines one T cell receptor beta chain sequence together with its context. Its antigen is unknown. The sample is drawn from a study of OX40 agonist ivuxolimab in advanced cancers. Points from the study as a whole: The study found among the lowest clonal expansion in partial responders at 0.1-3.0 mg/kg.

Germline CDR1 SEHNR, CDR2 FQNEAQ (reference sequence). Trimming left V 7 bases short and J 2 bases short, with 11 bases between. The CDR3 consists of 13 residues. Clones were read by immunoSEQ multiplex PCR, and TCRdb kept only the in-frame ones, dropping some. The sample lists approximately 25,000 clones, approximately 86% occurring once. The chain recombines TRBV7-9 with TRBJ1-2, with D unresolved. The sequences come from CD4+ or CD8+ T cells sorted from blood, collected in a trial of the OX40 agonist ivuxolimab. This clonotype was obtained from an adult with an advanced solid tumor such as melanoma, head and neck, liver or kidney cancer. The chain's CDR3 is CASNFDGNYGYTF. In DNA form, the CDR3 reads TGTGCCAGCAACTTCGACGGAAACTATGGCTACACCTTC.